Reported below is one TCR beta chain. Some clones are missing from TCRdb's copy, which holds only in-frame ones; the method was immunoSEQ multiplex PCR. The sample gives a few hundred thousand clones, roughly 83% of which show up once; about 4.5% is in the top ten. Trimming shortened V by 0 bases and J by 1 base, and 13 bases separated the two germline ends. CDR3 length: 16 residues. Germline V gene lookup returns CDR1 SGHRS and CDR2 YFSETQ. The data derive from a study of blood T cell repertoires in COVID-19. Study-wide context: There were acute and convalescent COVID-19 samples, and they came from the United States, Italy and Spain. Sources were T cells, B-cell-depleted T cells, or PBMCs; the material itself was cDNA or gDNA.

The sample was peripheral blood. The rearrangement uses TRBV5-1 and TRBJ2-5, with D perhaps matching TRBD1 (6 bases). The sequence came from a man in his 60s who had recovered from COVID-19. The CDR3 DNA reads TGCGCCAGCAGCTTGGCTGTTACAGGGTTCCAAGAGACCCAGTACTTC. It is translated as CASSLAVTGFQETQYF.